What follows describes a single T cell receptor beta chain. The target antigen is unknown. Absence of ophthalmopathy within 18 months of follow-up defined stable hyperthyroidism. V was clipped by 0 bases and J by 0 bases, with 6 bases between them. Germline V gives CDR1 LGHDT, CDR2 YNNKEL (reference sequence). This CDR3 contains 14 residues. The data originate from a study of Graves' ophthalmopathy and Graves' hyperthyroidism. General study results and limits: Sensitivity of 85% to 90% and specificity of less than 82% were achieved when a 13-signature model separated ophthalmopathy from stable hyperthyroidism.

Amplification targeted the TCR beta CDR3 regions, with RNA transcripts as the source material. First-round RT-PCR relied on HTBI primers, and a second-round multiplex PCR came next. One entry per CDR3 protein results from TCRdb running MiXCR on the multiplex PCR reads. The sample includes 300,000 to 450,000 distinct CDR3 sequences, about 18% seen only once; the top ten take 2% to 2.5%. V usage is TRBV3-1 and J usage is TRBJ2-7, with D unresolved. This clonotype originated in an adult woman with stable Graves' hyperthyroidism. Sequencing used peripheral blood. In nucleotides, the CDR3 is TGTGCCAGCAGCCAAGATTGGGACTCCTACGAGCAGTACTTC. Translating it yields CASSQDWDSYEQYF.